Listed here are 16 T cell receptor beta chains from one sample, sequenced in a study of OX40 agonist ivuxolimab in advanced cancers. Data came from immunoSEQ multiplex PCR; TCRdb stores just in-frame clones and leaves some out. The data contain about 55,000 clones, almost 85% of them singletons. The sample was CD4+ or CD8+ T cells sorted from blood, taken in a trial of the OX40 agonist ivuxolimab. These receptors all come from an adult with an advanced solid tumor such as melanoma, head and neck, liver or kidney cancer.

This chain connects TRBV10-3 to TRBJ2-7; TRBD1 aligns across 11 bases. Germline CDR1 is ENHRY and CDR2 is SYGVKD. The V and J ends lost 6 bases and 5 bases, in that order; junction bases with no gene match: 9. The CDR3 covers 15 residues. CDR3 amino acids: CAISQGTGGGDEQYF. In nucleotides, the CDR3 is TGTGCCATCAGCCAGGGGACAGGGGGGGGAGACGAGCAGTACTTC.

J is TRBJ2-5 and V is TRBV5-5, with D hard to call. This CDR3 comprises 14 residues. Trimming removed 4 bases at V and 1 base at J, with 11 bases between. CDR1 SGHKS and CDR2 YYEKEE come from the germline V gene (reference sequence). This CDR3 is CASSRGDGQETQYF. The CDR3 DNA reads TGTGCCAGCAGCCGTGGAGACGGCCAAGAGACCCAGTACTTC.

The chain couples TRBV18 to TRBJ2-5; D perhaps matches TRBD1 (6 bases). Germline V gene sequence: CDR1 KGHSH, CDR2 LQKENI. This CDR3 has 14 amino acids. The V and J ends lost 3 bases and 5 bases respectively, with 13 bases between them. Written as DNA, the CDR3 is TGTGCCAGCTCACCGGTCAGGGGCTGGGAGACCCAGTACTTC. Protein sequence: CASSPVRGWETQYF.

This rearrangement joins TRBV10-3 to TRBJ2-1; D might be TRBD1 (5 bases). Trimming stripped 7 bases from V and 5 bases from J, with 12 bases between. The germline V gene encodes CDR1 ENHRY and CDR2 SYGVKD. The CDR3 has 13 amino acids. The CDR3 coding sequence is TGTGCCATCAAAGCGACAGAAAACAATGAGCAGTTCTTC. It translates to CAIKATENNEQFF.

DNA for the CDR3: TGCAGCGTCCGTCGGGACGCCGCAGATACGCAGTATTTT. This translates into CSVRRDAADTQYF. The chain combines TRBV29-1 with TRBJ2-3; D possibly matches TRBD1 or TRBD2 (5 bases each). The length of the CDR3 is 13 residues. Trimming left V 6 bases short and J 4 bases short, with 14 bases between. Germline V gene data show CDR1 as SQVTM and CDR2 as ANQGSEA.

In DNA form, the CDR3 reads TGTGCCATCAGTGAGGGGTCAAGCTCCTACAATGAGCAGTTCTTC. As protein: CAISEGSSSYNEQFF. The chain couples TRBV10-3 to TRBJ2-1; D is uncertain. V lost 2 bases to trimming and J lost 0 bases, with 8 bases between them. The CDR3 is 15 residues long. Germline V gene lookup returns CDR1 ENHRY and CDR2 SYGVKD.

The chain links TRBV5-5 to TRBJ2-7, with TRBD2 identical over 8 bases. The length of the CDR3 is 15 residues. Germline CDR1 is SGHKS and CDR2 is YYEKEE (reference sequence). V lost 7 bases, J lost 2 bases, and 11 bases stayed unmatched. This CDR3 is CASAGSTGGPYEQYF. CDR3 nucleotide sequence: TGTGCCAGCGCAGGGTCCACGGGAGGGCCCTACGAGCAGTACTTC. Drawing the rest from reference TRBV5-5 and TRBJ2-7, the complete variable domain is DAGVTQSPTHLIKTRGQQVTLRCSPISGHKSVSWYQQVLGQGPQFIFQYYEKEERGRGNFPDRFSARQFPNYSSELNVNALLLGDSALYLCASAGSTGGPYEQYFGPGTRLTVT.

The V and J genes are TRBV27 and TRBJ1-5; no definite D call. The CDR3 sequence is 12 residues long. The V end lost 6 bases, the J end lost 3 bases, and 6 bases lay between the germline ends. Germline CDR1 and CDR2: MNHEY and SMNVEV (reference sequence). This chain's CDR3 is CASRDYNQPQHF. CDR3 DNA: TGTGCCAGCAGGGACTACAATCAGCCCCAGCATTTT.

In this sample, this clone turned up once. The chain uses TRBV27 and TRBJ1-1, with 7 bases aligning to TRBD1. The CDR3 contains 14 residues. The junction had 13 bases not matched to a gene; V was cut back by 5 bases and J by 10 bases. The V gene's germline CDR1 is MNHEY and CDR2 SMNVEV (reference sequence). The CDR3 region is CASSAGPTRGRAFF. DNA of the CDR3: TGTGCCAGCAGTGCTGGACCTACGAGGGGGCGAGCTTTCTTT.

The chain carries TRBV10-2 and TRBJ2-3; TRBD1 matches 7 bases. CDR1 WSHSY and CDR2 SAAADI come from the germline V gene. This CDR3 contains 14 residues. V trimming: 11 bases; J trimming: 1 base; junction bases outside the gene matches: 9. Here the CDR3 reads CAVQGSYGTDTQYF. The CDR3 coding sequence is TGCGCCGTACAGGGGTCGTATGGCACAGATACGCAGTATTTT.

This clone is termed medium-sized. The chain couples TRBV6-5 to TRBJ2-7, with 10 bases identical to TRBD2. Germline CDR1 and CDR2: MNHEY and SVGAGI. The CDR3 totals 15 residues. J lost 0 bases, V lost 5 bases, and 4 bases had no gene match. The CDR3 sequence is CASSTRTSGSYEQYF. The CDR3 bases are TGTGCCAGCAGTACTCGGACTAGCGGCTCCTACGAGCAGTACTTC.

This chain joins TRBV5-1 and TRBJ2-1; the D is unclear. V was pared by 0 bases and J by 1 base, with 14 bases between. Germline lookup yields CDR1 SGHRS and CDR2 YFSETQ. This CDR3 region has 17 residues. This CDR3 reads CASSLGVRAPSYNEQFF. The DNA of the CDR3 is TGCGCCAGCAGCTTGGGGGTTCGGGCTCCGTCCTACAATGAGCAGTTCTTC.

The chain couples TRBV6-6 to TRBJ1-2; unclear D gene. Trimming pared 8 bases from V and 6 bases from J, leaving 22 bases between. The CDR3 is 15 amino acids. Per germline, CDR1 MNHNY and CDR2 SVGAGI (reference sequence). As DNA, the CDR3 is TGTGCCAGCTCACAGCCCCGGGCTGAGATTAATGGCTACACCTTC. Its protein product is CASSQPRAEINGYTF.

This rearrangement joins TRBV6-5 to TRBJ1-1; 8 nucleotides agree with TRBD1. The CDR3 is 15 residues long. V shed 5 bases and J 3 bases; nucleotides not matched to a gene: 8. Looked up from germline, CDR1 is MNHEY and CDR2 is SVGAGI. CDR3 coding DNA: TGTGCCAGCAGTGTTGACAGGGGCTTTGACACTGAAGCTTTCTTT. Translating gives CASSVDRGFDTEAFF.

This clone showed up just a few times. V gene TRBV6-1 combines with J gene TRBJ2-7; a possible D gene is TRBD1 (7 bases). V lost 4 bases and J 8 bases, leaving 21 bases between the germline ends. The CDR3 is made up of 15 amino acids. From germline, CDR1 is MNHNS and CDR2 SASEGT. CDR3 protein: CASSATGTTGVQQYF. The DNA for the CDR3 is TGTGCCAGCAGTGCGACAGGGACCACGGGGGTCCAGCAGTACTTC.

V and J are TRBV2 and TRBJ2-7; 11 bases fit TRBD2. CDR3 length equals 15 residues. Germline CDR1 and CDR2: SNHLY and FYNNEI. V lost 2 bases to trimming and J lost 6 bases; unmatched junction nucleotides: 6. As DNA, the CDR3 is TGTGCCAGCAGTGAACGGGCTAGCGGGAGGCCCGAGCAGTACTTC. Its translation: CASSERASGRPEQYF.